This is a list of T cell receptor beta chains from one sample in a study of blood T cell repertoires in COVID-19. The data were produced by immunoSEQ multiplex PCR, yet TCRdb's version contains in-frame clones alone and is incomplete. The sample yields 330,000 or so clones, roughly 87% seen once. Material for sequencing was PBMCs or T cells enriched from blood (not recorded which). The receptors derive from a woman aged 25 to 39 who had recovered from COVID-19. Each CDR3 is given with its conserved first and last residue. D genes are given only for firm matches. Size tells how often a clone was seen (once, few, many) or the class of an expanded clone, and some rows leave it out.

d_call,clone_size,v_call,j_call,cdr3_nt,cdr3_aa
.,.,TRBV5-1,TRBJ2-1,TGCGCCAGCAGCTTGGGAAATAGCGGAACTAATGAGCAGTTCTTC,CASSLGNSGTNEQFF
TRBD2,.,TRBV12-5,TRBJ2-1,TGTGCTAGTGGACAGATGACTAGCGGGAGGGCTTATGAGCAGTTCTTC,CASGQMTSGRAYEQFF
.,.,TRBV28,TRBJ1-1,TGTGCCAGCAGTTTTCCTGGCGGATCGACTCTCTTGAACACTGAAGCTTTCTTT,CASSFPGGSTLLNTEAFF
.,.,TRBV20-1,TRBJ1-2,TGCAGTGCTAGAGATCTCTATGGCTACACCTTC,CSARDLYGYTF
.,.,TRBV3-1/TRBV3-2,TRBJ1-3,TGTGCCAGCAGCCAAGATGGGGGGTCTGGAAACACCATATATTTT,CASSQDGGSGNTIYF
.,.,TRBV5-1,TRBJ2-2,TGCGCCAGCAGCGGCGGACTGGACACCGGGGAGCTGTTTTTT,CASSGGLDTGELFF
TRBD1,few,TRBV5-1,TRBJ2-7,TGCGCCAGCAGCTTCCAGGACAGGGTGATGAACGAGCAGTACTTC,CASSFQDRVMNEQYF
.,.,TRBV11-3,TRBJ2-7,TGTGCCAGCAGCCCCAGAGAGGCGGGTCCCTACGAGCAGTACTTC,CASSPREAGPYEQYF
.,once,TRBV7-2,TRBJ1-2,TGTGCCAGCAGCTTAGAGCGGGGGCCTAACTATGGCTACACCTTC,CASSLERGPNYGYTF
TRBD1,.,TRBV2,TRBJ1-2,TGTGCCAGCAGGGACAGGACCGTTAGCTACACCTTC,CASRDRTVSYTF
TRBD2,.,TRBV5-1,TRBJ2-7,TGCGCCAGCCGACTAGCGGGAAGCAATCTAGGCTACGAGCAGTACTTC,CASRLAGSNLGYEQYF
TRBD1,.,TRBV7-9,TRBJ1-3,TGTGCCAGCAGTCCCCGGGACAGCTCTGGAAACACCATATATTTT,CASSPRDSSGNTIYF
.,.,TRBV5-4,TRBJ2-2,TGTGCCAGCAGACCGGGGTTGGACGGGGAGCTGTTTTTT,CASRPGLDGELFF
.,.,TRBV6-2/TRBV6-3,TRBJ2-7,TGTGCCAGCAGTTTCCGCGGGGCACCCCTCTACGAGCAGTACTTC,CASSFRGAPLYEQYF
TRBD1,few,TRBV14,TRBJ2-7,TGTGCCAGCAGCCTAAGGACAGGGATGGGCGAGCAGTACTTC,CASSLRTGMGEQYF
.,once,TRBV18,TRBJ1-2,TGTGCCAGCTCACCCCGGGAGAAGGGGACCTATGGCTACACCTTC,CASSPREKGTYGYTF
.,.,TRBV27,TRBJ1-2,TGTGCCAGCAGTTTCCGAGTTAACTATGGCTACACCTTC,CASSFRVNYGYTF
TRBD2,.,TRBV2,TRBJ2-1,TGTGCCAGCAGTGAAGGTTTAGCGGGGCTCGATGAGCAGTTCTTC,CASSEGLAGLDEQFF
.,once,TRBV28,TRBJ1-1,TGTGCCAGCAGTCTTATGGGGGGTGGAACTGAAGCTTTCTTT,CASSLMGGGTEAFF
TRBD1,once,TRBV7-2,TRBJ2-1,TGTGCCAGCAGCATAAGCCCCGGGACAGGGCGGAATGAGCAGTTCTTC,CASSISPGTGRNEQFF
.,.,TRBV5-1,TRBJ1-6,TGCGCCAGCAGCGACGTTGACAGTACAAATTCACCCCTCCACTTT,CASSDVDSTNSPLHF
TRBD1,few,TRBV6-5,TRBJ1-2,TGTGCCAGCAGTTATGTGGGACAGGGGGCGCGGGGCTACACCTTC,CASSYVGQGARGYTF
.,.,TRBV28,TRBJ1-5,TGTGCCAGCAACAGGGTTGTGTCAGAACAGCCCCAGCATTTT,CASNRVVSEQPQHF
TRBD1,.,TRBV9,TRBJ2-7,TGTGCCAGCAGCGTTTTGGACAGGGAGTACGAGCAGTACTTC,CASSVLDREYEQYF
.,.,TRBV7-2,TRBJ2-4,TGTGCCAGCAGCTTGGGGAACCACAGGGCGCGGAGATCTAAAAACATTCAGTACTTC,CASSLGNHRARRSKNIQYF
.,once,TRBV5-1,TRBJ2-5,TGCGCCAGCAGCTCCAATCCCCACCAAGAGACCCAGTACTTC,CASSSNPHQETQYF
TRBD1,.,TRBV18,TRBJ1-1,TGTGCCAGCTCACTCCCCGGGACAGGGGGCACTGAAGCTTTCTTT,CASSLPGTGGTEAFF
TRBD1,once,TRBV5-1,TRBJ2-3,TGCGCCAGCAGCTTGGCCGCAGGGGGTAGCACAGATACGCAGTATTTT,CASSLAAGGSTDTQYF
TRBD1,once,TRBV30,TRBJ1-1,TGTGCCTGGAGTGTCCCGGGACAGGGGGGGGGTACTGAAGCTTTCTTT,CAWSVPGQGGGTEAFF
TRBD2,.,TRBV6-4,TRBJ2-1,TGTGCCAGCAGTACACTAGCGGACTACAATGAGCAGTTCTTC,CASSTLADYNEQFF
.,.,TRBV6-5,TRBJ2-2,TGTGCCAGCAAACTAGGAGTGACCGGGGAGCTGTTTTTT,CASKLGVTGELFF
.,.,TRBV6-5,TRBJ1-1,TGTGCCAGCAGTTATGAGGAGGGCTCGAACACTGAAGCTTTCTTT,CASSYEEGSNTEAFF
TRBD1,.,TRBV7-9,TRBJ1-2,TGTGCCAGCAGCACTCGGGACAGCAACTATGGCTACACCTTC,CASSTRDSNYGYTF
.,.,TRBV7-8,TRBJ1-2,TGTGCCAGCAGCCTTGACAGCTATAACTATGGCTACACCTTC,CASSLDSYNYGYTF
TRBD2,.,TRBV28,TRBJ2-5,TGTGCCAGCAGCCTTAGCGGGAGGACCCAAGAGACCCAGTACTTC,CASSLSGRTQETQYF
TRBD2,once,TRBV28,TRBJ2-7,TGTGCCACCTACTCGGGGACTAGCGCCTCCTACGAGCAGTACTTC,CATYSGTSASYEQYF
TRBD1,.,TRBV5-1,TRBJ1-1,TGCGCCAGCAGCCCGACAGGGCTGGAGAACACTGAAGCTTTCTTT,CASSPTGLENTEAFF
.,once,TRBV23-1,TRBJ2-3,TGCGCCAGCAGCCATAGAGTATGCAGCACAGATACGCAGTATTTT,CASSHRVCSTDTQYF
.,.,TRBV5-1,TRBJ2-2,TGCGCCAGCAGCTTGGTTTTGGTGGCTGCGGATCCCACCGGGGAGCTGTTTTTT,CASSLVLVAADPTGELFF
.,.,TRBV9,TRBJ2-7,TGTGCCAGCAGCGTAGGTAGGGGCCCCCTCCACGAGCAGTACTTC,CASSVGRGPLHEQYF
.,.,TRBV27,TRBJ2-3,TGTGCCAGCAGTTTTAGAAGGGGCGGGATGGGCACAGATACGCAGTATTTT,CASSFRRGGMGTDTQYF
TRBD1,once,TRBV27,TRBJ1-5,TGTGCCAGCAAAGGACAGGGTGATCAGCCCCAGCATTTT,CASKGQGDQPQHF
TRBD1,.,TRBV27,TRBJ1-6,TGTGCCAGCAGGTTATCTGGGACAGAATATAATTCACCCCTCCACTTT,CASRLSGTEYNSPLHF
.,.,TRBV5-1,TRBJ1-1,TGCGCCAGCAGCAACCAACGGGGGGCAGAGAACACTGAAGCTTTCTTT,CASSNQRGAENTEAFF
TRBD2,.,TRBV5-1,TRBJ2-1,TGCGCCAGCAGCTTGGGTGGTGGAGCGGGAGGCTGGAATGAGCAGTTCTTC,CASSLGGGAGGWNEQFF
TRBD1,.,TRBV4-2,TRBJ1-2,TGTGCCAGCAGCCACTGGGGGGCAGGGGGCGACAATGGCTACACCTTC,CASSHWGAGGDNGYTF
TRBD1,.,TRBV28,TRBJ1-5,TGTGCCAGCAGTTGGACAGGTCTCAATCAGCCCCAGCATTTT,CASSWTGLNQPQHF
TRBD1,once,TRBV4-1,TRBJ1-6,TGCGCCAGCAGCCCCCAAGGGACAGGGGATCGTTCACCCCTCCACTTT,CASSPQGTGDRSPLHF
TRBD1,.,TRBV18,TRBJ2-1,TGTGCCAGCTCACCACCGGGAGGGGACAGGGGGCGCAATGAGCAGTTCTTC,CASSPPGGDRGRNEQFF
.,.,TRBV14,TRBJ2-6,TGTGCCAGCAGCCAAGGGGCCGCTGGGGCCAACGTCCTGACTTTC,CASSQGAAGANVLTF
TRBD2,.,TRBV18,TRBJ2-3,TGTGCCAGCTCCGGGACTACAAGCACAGATACGCAGTATTTT,CASSGTTSTDTQYF
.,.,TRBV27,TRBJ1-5,TGTGCCAGCAGTTTTGGGGGGGATCAGCCCCAGCATTTT,CASSFGGDQPQHF
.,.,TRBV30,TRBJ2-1,TGTGCCTGGAGTGTTTACGGGATCGATGAGCAGTTCTTC,CAWSVYGIDEQFF
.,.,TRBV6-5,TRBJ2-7,TGTGCCAGCAGGGAGGCCTCCTACGAGCAGTACTTC,CASREASYEQYF
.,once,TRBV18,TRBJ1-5,TGTGCCAGCTCACGAGATAGCAATCAGCCCCAGCATTTT,CASSRDSNQPQHF
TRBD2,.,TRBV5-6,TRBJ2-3,TGTGCCAGCAGCTCCTGGGGGGGAGCAGATACGCAGTATTTT,CASSSWGGADTQYF
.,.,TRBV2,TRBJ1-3,TGTGCCAGCAGTGACAGGGGTAACACCATATATTTT,CASSDRGNTIYF
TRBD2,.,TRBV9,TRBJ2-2,TGTGCCAGCAGCGTAGGGAGTAGCGGGAGTGCGGGCGGGGAGCTGTTTTTT,CASSVGSSGSAGGELFF
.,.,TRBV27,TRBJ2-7,TGTGCCAGCGGGGGCCGGGCGACCTACGAGCAGTACTTC,CASGGRATYEQYF
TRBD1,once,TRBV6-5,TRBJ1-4,TGTGCCAGCAGTTCCTGGACAGGTTCCGAAAAACTGTTTTTT,CASSSWTGSEKLFF